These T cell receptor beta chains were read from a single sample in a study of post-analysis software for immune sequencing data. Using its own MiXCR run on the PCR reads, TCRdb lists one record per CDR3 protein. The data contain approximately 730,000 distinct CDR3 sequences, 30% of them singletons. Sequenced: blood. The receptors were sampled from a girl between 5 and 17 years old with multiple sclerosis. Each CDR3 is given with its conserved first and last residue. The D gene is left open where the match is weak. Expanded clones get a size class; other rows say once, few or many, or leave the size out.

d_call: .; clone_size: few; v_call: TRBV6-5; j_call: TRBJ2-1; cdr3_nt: TGTGCCAGCACCCGACATGGGGATGAGCAGTTCTTC; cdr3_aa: CASTRHGDEQFF
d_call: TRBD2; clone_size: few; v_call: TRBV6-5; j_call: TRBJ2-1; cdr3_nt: TGTGCCAGCAGTTACCGGGGGGGGAACAATGAGCAGTTCTTC; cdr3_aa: CASSYRGGNNEQFF
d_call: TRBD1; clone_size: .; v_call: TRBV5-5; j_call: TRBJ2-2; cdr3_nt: TGTGCCAGCAGCTTGGCACAGGGGTGGACCGGGGAGCTGTTTTTT; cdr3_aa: CASSLAQGWTGELFF
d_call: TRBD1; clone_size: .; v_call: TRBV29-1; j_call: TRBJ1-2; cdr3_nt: TGCAGCGTTGAAGATCCGGGACAGGGGAACTATGGCTACACCTTC; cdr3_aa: CSVEDPGQGNYGYTF
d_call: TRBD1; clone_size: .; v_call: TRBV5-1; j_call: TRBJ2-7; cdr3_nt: TGCGCCAGCAGCTTGTTTCGTAAAGGACCGGGACAGAAAGACTACGAGCAGTACTTC; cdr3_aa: CASSLFRKGPGQKDYEQYF
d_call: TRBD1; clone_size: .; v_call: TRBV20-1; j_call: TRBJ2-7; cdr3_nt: TGCAGTGCTAGACGTCAGGGGGCAACCTACGAGCAGTACTTC; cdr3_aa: CSARRQGATYEQYF
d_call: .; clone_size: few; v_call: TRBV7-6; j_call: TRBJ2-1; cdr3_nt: TGTGCCAGCAGCTTATATCCGGGCTACAATGAGCAGTTCTTC; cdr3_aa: CASSLYPGYNEQFF
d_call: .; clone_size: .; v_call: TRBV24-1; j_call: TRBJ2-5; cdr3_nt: TGTGCCACCAGTGGACCACGGGGGTACCAAGAGACCCAGTACTTC; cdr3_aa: CATSGPRGYQETQYF
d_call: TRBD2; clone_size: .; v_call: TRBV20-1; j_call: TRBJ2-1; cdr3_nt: TGCAGTGCTAGACGCGGGGGGCCTTACAATGAGCAGTTCTTC; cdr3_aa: CSARRGGPYNEQFF
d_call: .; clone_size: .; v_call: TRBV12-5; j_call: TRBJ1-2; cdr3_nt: TGTGCTAGTGGTTTGGAAGGGACCTCTCATGGCTACACCTTC; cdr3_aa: CASGLEGTSHGYTF
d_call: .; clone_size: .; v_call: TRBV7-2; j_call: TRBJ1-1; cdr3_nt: TGTGCCAGCAGCTTAATATGGGGGTTCACTGAAGCTTTCTTT; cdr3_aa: CASSLIWGFTEAFF
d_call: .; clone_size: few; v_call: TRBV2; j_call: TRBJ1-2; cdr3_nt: TGTGCCAGCGGGTTCAAGGTGCAGGCACAGGGCTACACCTTC; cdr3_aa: CASGFKVQAQGYTF
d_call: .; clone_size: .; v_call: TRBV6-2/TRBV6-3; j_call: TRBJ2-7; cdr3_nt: TGTGCCAGCAGCACTAGCCTCTACGAGCAGTACTTC; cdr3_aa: CASSTSLYEQYF
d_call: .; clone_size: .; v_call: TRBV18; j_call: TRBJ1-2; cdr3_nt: TGTGCCAGCTCACCACCGGATCGGGGAGGCTACACCTTC; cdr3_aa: CASSPPDRGGYTF
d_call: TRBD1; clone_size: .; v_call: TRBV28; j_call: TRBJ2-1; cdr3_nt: TGTGCCAGCAGTTTAGCTCGGACAGGGCCCCCGCGGAATGAGCAGTTCTTC; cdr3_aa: CASSLARTGPPRNEQFF
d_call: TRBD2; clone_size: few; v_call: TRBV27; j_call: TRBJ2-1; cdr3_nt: TGTGCCAGCAGTCAACTAGCGGGGGCCTACAATGAGCAGTTCTTC; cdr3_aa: CASSQLAGAYNEQFF
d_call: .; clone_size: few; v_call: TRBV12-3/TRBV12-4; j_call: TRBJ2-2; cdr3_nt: TGTGCCAGCAGTTCCACAATTCCCGGGGAGCTGTTTTTT; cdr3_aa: CASSSTIPGELFF
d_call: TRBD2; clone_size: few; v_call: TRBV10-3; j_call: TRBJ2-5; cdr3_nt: TGTGCCATCAGTGAGTCCCGACTAGCGGGCGAAGAGACCCAGTACTTC; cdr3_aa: CAISESRLAGEETQYF
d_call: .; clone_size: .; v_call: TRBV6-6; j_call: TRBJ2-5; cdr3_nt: TGTGCCAGCAGTTACTCGATGAGGGTAGGCGGAGAGACCCAGTACTTC; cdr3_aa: CASSYSMRVGGETQYF
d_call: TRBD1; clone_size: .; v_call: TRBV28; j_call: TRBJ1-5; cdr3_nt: TGTGCCAGCAGTTTAACCCTGGGGGACAGGTGGCCCGATCAGCCCCAGCATTTT; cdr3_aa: CASSLTLGDRWPDQPQHF
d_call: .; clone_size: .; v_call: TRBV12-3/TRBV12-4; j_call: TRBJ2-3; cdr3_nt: TGTGCCAGCAGTTTGTATGGCGGAGGGGACGCAGATACGCAGTATTTT; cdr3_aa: CASSLYGGGDADTQYF
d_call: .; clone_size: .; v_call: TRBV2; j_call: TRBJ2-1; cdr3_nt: TGTGCCAGCATGGGGGATCCTAGATTTGAGTTCTTC; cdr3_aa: CASMGDPRFEFF
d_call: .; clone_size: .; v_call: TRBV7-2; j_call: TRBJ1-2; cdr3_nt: TGTGCCAGCAGCGTGGACAGCTATGGCTACACCTTC; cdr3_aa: CASSVDSYGYTF
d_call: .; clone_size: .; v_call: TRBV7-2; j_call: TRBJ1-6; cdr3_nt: TGTGCCAGCAGGAACCGGAGTCCCTCAAATTCACCCCTCCACTTT; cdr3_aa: CASRNRSPSNSPLHF
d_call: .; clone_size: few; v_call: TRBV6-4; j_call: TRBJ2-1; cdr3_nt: TGTGCCAGCAGTGATCGGCCATCATACAATGAGCAGTTCTTC; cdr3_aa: CASSDRPSYNEQFF
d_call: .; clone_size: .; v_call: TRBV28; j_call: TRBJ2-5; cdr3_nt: TGTGCCAGCAGTTTATCCGACCGGTTAATTTACCAAGAGACCCAGTACTTC; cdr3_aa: CASSLSDRLIYQETQYF
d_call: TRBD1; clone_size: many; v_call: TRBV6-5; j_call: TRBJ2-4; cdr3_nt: TGTGCCAGCAGTCGAACCGGGACAGGGAGGATTCAGTACTTC; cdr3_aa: CASSRTGTGRIQYF
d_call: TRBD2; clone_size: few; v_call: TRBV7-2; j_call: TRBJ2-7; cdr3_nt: TGTGCCAGCAGCCACCGAGGGACTAGCGGGAGCCGACCGTACGAGCAGTACTTC; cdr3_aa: CASSHRGTSGSRPYEQYF
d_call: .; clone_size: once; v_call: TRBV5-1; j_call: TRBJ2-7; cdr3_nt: TGCGCCAGCAGCTTGCCATTAGGGACCTACGAGCAGTACTTC; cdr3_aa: CASSLPLGTYEQYF
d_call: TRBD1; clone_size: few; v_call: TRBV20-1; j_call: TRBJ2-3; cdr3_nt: TGCAGTGCTAGAGAGCGACAGGGGGTTTCAGATACGCAGTATTTT; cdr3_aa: CSARERQGVSDTQYF
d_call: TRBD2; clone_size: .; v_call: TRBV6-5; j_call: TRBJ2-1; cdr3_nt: TGTGCCAGCAGTTACGGGCCTAGCGGGAGCGCCTACAATGAGCAGTTCTTC; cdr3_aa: CASSYGPSGSAYNEQFF
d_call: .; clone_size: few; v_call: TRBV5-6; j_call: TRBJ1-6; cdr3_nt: TGTGCCAGCAGCTTGGTCGCGAATTCACCCCTCCACTTT; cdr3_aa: CASSLVANSPLHF
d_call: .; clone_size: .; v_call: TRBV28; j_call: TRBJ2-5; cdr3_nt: TGTGCCAGCAGTTTCCCTAGACAGAAAGAGACCCAGTACTTC; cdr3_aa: CASSFPRQKETQYF
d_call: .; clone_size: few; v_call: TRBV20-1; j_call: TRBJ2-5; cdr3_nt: TGCAGTGCTAGTGATCTCCAAGAGACCCAGTACTTC; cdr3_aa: CSASDLQETQYF
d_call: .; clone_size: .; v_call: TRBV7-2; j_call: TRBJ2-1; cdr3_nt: TGTGCCAGCAGCTTAGCGCAATTGAAGTATGAGCAGTTCTTC; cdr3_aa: CASSLAQLKYEQFF
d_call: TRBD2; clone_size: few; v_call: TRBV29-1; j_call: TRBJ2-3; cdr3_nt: TGCAGCGGAGGACTAGCGGGAGGGCCAGATACGCAGTATTTT; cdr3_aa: CSGGLAGGPDTQYF
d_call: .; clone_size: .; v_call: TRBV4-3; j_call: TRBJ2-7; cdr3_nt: TGCGCCAGCAGCCAAGCTCCAGGGTTCGAGCAGTACTTC; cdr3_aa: CASSQAPGFEQYF
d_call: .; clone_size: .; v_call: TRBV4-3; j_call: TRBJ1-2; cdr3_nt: TGCGCCAGCAGCCAAGACAGGGGTAGGGGTAACTATGGCTACACCTTC; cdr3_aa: CASSQDRGRGNYGYTF
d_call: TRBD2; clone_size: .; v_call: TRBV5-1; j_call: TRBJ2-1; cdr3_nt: TGCGCCAGCAGCTTGGAAGGACTAGCAGTTGAGCAGTTCTTC; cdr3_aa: CASSLEGLAVEQFF
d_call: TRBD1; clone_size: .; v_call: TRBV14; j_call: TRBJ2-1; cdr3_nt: TGTGCCAGCAGCCCAGGGACAGTTTACAATGAGCAGTTCTTC; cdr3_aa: CASSPGTVYNEQFF
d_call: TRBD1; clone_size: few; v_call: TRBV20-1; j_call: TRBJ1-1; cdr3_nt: TGCAGTGCTGAGGACAGGGGACCCAACACTGAAGCTTTCTTT; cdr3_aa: CSAEDRGPNTEAFF
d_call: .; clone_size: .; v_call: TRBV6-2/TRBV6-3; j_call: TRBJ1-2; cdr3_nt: TGTGCCAGCAGTCAGAGCGCGCACTATGGCTACACCTTC; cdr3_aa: CASSQSAHYGYTF
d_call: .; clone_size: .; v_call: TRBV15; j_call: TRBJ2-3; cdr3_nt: TGTGCCACCAGCAGAGGCACAGATACGCAGTATTTT; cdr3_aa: CATSRGTDTQYF
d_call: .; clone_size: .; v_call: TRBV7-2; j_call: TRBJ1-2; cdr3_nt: TGTGCCAGCAGCTTAGCGAGTAGGAGCGGGGGCTACACCTTC; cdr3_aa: CASSLASRSGGYTF
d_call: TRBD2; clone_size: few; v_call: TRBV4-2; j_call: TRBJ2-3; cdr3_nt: TGTGCCAGCAGCCAAGATGAGCGGGGTAACACAGATACGCAGTATTTT; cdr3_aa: CASSQDERGNTDTQYF
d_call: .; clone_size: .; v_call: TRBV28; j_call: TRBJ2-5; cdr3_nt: TGTGCCAGCAGTAAAAACAGGGTCCCGGGGGAGACCCAGTACTTC; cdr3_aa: CASSKNRVPGETQYF
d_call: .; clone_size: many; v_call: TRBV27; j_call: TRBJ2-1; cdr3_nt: TGTGCCAGCAGTTTATCGGTTCAGTGGAATGAGCAGTTCTTC; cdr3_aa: CASSLSVQWNEQFF
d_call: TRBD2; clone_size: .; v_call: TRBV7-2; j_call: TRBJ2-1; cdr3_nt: TGTGCCAGCAGCTTACGGCGGGGGGGCCTATACAATGAGCAGTTCTTC; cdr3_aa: CASSLRRGGLYNEQFF
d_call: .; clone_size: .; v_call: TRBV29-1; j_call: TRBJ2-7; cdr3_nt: TGCAGCGTTGAAGAAACCGGGGGATCCTACGAGCAGTACTTC; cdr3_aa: CSVEETGGSYEQYF
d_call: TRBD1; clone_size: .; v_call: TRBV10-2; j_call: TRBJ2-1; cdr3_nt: TGCGCCAGCAGGAACGGACAGGGTCCGTACAATGAGCAGTTCTTC; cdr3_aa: CASRNGQGPYNEQFF
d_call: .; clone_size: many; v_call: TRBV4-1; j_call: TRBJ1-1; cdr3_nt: TGCGCCAGCAGCCAAGGGTCAGGGCATCGGACTGAAGCTTTCTTT; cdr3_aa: CASSQGSGHRTEAFF
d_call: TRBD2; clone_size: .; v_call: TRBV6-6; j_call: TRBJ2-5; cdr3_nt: TGTGCCAGCAGCCAGGTCGAGACTAGCGCGGATGAGTACTTC; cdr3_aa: CASSQVETSADEYF
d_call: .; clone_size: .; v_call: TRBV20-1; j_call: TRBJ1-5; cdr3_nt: TGCAGTGCTAGAAGTGGCTGGGGGGGCGGCAATCAGCCCCAGCATTTT; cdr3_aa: CSARSGWGGGNQPQHF
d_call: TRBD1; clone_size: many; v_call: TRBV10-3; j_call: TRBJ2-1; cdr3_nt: TGTGCCATCAGTGCCTTACAGACAGGGGGGAATGAGCAGTTCTTC; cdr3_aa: CAISALQTGGNEQFF
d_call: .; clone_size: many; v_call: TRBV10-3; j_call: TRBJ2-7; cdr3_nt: TGTGCCATCAGCAACGGCCTTGGTACCTACGAGCAGTACTTC; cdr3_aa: CAISNGLGTYEQYF
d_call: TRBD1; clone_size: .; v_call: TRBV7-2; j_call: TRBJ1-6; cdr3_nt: TGTGCCAGCAGCCGCGGGACAGCGGATTATTCACCCCTCCACTTT; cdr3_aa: CASSRGTADYSPLHF
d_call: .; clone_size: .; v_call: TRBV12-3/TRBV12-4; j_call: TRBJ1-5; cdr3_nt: TGTGCCAGCAGTGCGAGGACAGCCAATCAGCCCCAGCATTTT; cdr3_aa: CASSARTANQPQHF